The present TCR beta chain was sequenced within a study of blood T cell repertoires in COVID-19 (dated by TCRdb to the early 2020s). Context from the whole study: Samples covering the acute and convalescent phases of COVID-19 were provided by collaborators in the United States, Italy and Spain. Nearly every sample came with metadata listing a de-identified subject ID, COVID-19 status, age in years and sex. Samples were obtained from the ongoing ImmuneRACE study (first 160 participants) and from 1,254 subjects provided by 6 global collaborators. The material from the prospective study consisted of cDNA or gDNA derived from T cells, B-cell-depleted T cells, or PBMCs. Where HLA class I and class II types were available, the types were taken from metadata supplied by the sample provider, not from assay-based typing. Deeply sampled blood TCRbeta repertoires from subjects exposed to, actively infected with, or recovered from COVID-19 were included in the dataset. The repertoires were released in a freely available public database meant as a resource for research on the immune response to SARS-CoV-2. Findings and caveats that apply to the study as a whole: How much clinical and demographic metadata was included differed by source and by participant, and the metadata was provided uncurated.

The cysteine opens and the phenylalanine closes a CDR3 of 14 amino acids. Just the 42-base CDR3 DNA is kept, in frame starting at base 1. CDR1 SGHAT and CDR2 FQNNGV are derived from the germline V gene. V is trimmed back by 4 bases and J by 4 bases, and the junction contains 6 bases that no gene match accounts for. TCRbeta CDR3 regions were amplified from genomic DNA using the immunoSEQ Assay, a bias-controlled multiplex PCR. Processing in the source paper ran as follows. The number of nucleated cells in each sample was estimated by amplification of reference gene primers within the assay. To quantify the absolute abundance of each unique TCRbeta CDR3 rearrangement, sequence reads were collapsed and filtered. For each sample, productive Simpson clonality was calculated as the square root of Simpson's diversity index over productive rearrangements. In TCRdb, the immuneACCESS table is reduced to in-frame sequences with V and J assigned. These tables do not hold every clone; where another copy was compared, an unresolved V gene accounts for under half, and the others remain unexplained. V and J calls plus clone size are reproduced from that table; the DNA served to infer D and trimming. Across this sample there are 200,000 to 250,000 clones, with approximately 80% seen only once. The ten largest clones add up to 4.9% of the sample.

Collaborating institutions collected whole blood in K2EDTA tubes following their own protocols. For TCRbeta analysis, collaborator samples were shipped as frozen whole blood, as isolated PBMCs, or as DNA extracted from either sample type. On this clone itself: Which antigen it targets is not known. One base away there is no much larger clone; base qualities are not given.

Recombination linked TRBV11-2 to TRBJ1-2, and 7 bases in between align with TRBD1. The TCR sequence derives from a woman of 80 years or more with active or convalescent COVID-19. Input material: peripheral blood. The CDR3 loop reads CASSSQGGTYGYTF. The DNA sequence follows: TGTGCCAGCAGCTCGCAGGGGGGAACCTATGGCTACACCTTC.